One sample yielded the 3 T cell receptor beta chains listed below, sequenced in a study of cytomegalovirus exposure and HLA in healthy donors. It was with 60 Vbeta and 13 Jbeta primers that the PCR ran. TCRdb keeps only in-frame clones here, not all; method: immunoSEQ multiplex PCR. The profile shows 110,000 to 150,000 clones, over 70% of them singletons. The sequenced sample consisted of PBMCs. All receptors come from a man in his thirties or forties in good health and CMV-seronegative.

V usage is TRBV19 and J usage is TRBJ2-2; possible D gene TRBD1, 6 bases. The ends were cut back, 3 bases at V and 7 bases at J, with 9 bases in the middle. This CDR3 is 13 amino acids long. Germline V gives CDR1 LNHDA, CDR2 SQIVND (reference sequence). CDR3 nucleotide sequence: TGTGCCAGTAGTATTCTGGGACACGGGGAGCTGTTTTTT. It specifies CASSILGHGELFF. Looking up the rest from reference TRBV19 and TRBJ2-2 gives the full variable domain: DGGITQSPKYLFRKEGQNVTLSCEQNLNHDAMYWYRQDPGQGLRLIYYSQIVNDFQKGDIAEGYSVSREKKESFPLTVTSAQKNPTAFYLCASSILGHGELFFGEGSRLTVL.

The chain is built from TRBV10-3 and TRBJ2-1; perhaps TRBD1 as D (6 bases). Trimming removed 2 bases at V and 6 bases at J, with 14 bases between. Germline loops: CDR1 ENHRY, CDR2 SYGVKD. The CDR3 is made up of 15 amino acids. CDR3 DNA: TGTGCCATCAGTGAGCAGGGGATTGTCGGCAATGAGCAGTTCTTC. This codes for CAISEQGIVGNEQFF.

This sequence joins TRBV19 and TRBJ1-1; the D is unclear. Looked up from germline, CDR1 is LNHDA and CDR2 is SQIVND (reference sequence). There are 14 residues in the CDR3. The V end was cut by 4 bases, the J end by 3 bases, with 12 bases between. The CDR3 is CASSTDKRHTEAFF. As DNA, the CDR3 is TGTGCCAGTAGTACCGACAAGCGGCACACTGAAGCTTTCTTT. Combining the CDR3 with reference TRBV19 and TRBJ1-1 gives the whole variable domain DGGITQSPKYLFRKEGQNVTLSCEQNLNHDAMYWYRQDPGQGLRLIYYSQIVNDFQKGDIAEGYSVSREKKESFPLTVTSAQKNPTAFYLCASSTDKRHTEAFFGQGTRLTVV.